This T cell receptor beta chain was sequenced for a study of cytomegalovirus exposure and HLA in healthy donors. Study-level background: As released early, the data held 70 million to 100 million unique TCRs from HLA-typed donors.

Study-wide results and caveats: V- and J-gene trimming in TCR beta was tied to a missense DCLRE1C variant by an analysis performed later. In a later analysis, several top co-occurrence clusters appeared linked to parvovirus B19, influenza, CMV and Epstein-Barr virus.

A multiplex PCR was run with 60 Vbeta primers and 13 Jbeta primers. Data came from immunoSEQ multiplex PCR; TCRdb stores just in-frame clones and leaves some out. The sample holds approximately 100,000 clones, 60% to 85% seen once. This clone was seen more than once but under ten times. Its antigen remains unidentified. Germline V gene sequence: CDR1 SGHRS, CDR2 YFSETQ. The CDR3 runs 17 residues. Trimming left V 0 bases short and J 7 bases short, with 17 bases between. The chain recombines TRBV5-1 with TRBJ1-6, with D maybe TRBD1 (5 bases). This TCR was recovered from a woman between 40 and 55 years old in good health and CMV-seropositive. Sequenced input: PBMCs. The CDR3 loop reads CASSLESGGAWNSPLHF. The CDR3 nucleotides are TGCGCCAGCAGCTTGGAGTCCGGGGGTGCATGGAATTCACCCCTCCACTTT.